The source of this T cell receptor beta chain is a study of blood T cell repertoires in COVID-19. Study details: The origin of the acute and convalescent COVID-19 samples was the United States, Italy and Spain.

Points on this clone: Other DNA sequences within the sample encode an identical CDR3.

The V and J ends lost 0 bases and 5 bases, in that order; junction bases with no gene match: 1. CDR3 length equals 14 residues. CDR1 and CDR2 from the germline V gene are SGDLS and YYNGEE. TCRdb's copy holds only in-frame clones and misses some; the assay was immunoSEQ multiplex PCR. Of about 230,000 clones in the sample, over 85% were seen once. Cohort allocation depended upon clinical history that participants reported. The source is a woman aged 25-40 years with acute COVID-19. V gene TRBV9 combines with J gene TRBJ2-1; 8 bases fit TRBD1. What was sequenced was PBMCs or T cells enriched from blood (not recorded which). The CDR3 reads CASSVAGGHNEQFF. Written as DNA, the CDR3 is TGTGCCAGCAGCGTAGCAGGGGGCCACAATGAGCAGTTCTTC. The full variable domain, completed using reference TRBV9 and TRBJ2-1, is DSGVTQTPKHLITATGQRVTLRCSPRSGDLSVYWYQQSLDQGLQFLIQYYNGEERAKGNILERFSAQQFPDLHSELNLSSLELGDSALYFCASSVAGGHNEQFFGPGTRLTVL.